Listed below are T cell receptor beta chains from one sample, sequenced in a study of shared clonotypes between healthy human individuals. Repertoires were generated with immunoSEQ multiplex PCR, while TCRdb's copy carries only in-frame clones and drops some. Of around 550,000 clones in the sample, almost 97% were seen once. Sequenced: naive CD4+ T cells sorted from blood. Receptor source: a woman aged 30 to 39 in good health. The CDR3 runs from the conserved cysteine through the conserved F or W. The order of the fields is clone size, J gene, D gene, V gene, CDR3 DNA, CDR3 protein. D genes are given only for firm matches. For some rows the clone size is stated as once, few or many, or as a class when expanded; others skip it.

abundance: .
j_gene: TRBJ2-1
d_gene: .
v_gene: TRBV6-5
CDR3nt: TGTGCCAGCAGTTACTCGAGGTTAACCGATGAGCAGTTCTTC
CDR3aa: CASSYSRLTDEQFF

abundance: .
j_gene: TRBJ2-7
d_gene: .
v_gene: TRBV6-5
CDR3nt: TGTGCCAGCAGTTACCGGCGGGACTCCTACGAGCAGTACTTC
CDR3aa: CASSYRRDSYEQYF

abundance: .
j_gene: TRBJ2-7
d_gene: .
v_gene: TRBV5-8
CDR3nt: TGTGCCAGCAGAAGCAGGGGCGAGCAGTACTTC
CDR3aa: CASRSRGEQYF

abundance: once
j_gene: TRBJ2-3
d_gene: TRBD2
v_gene: TRBV13
CDR3nt: TGTGCCAGCAGCTTAGCGGGAGGGGGGGATACGCAGTATTTT
CDR3aa: CASSLAGGGDTQYF

abundance: .
j_gene: TRBJ2-3
d_gene: TRBD2
v_gene: TRBV18
CDR3nt: TGTGCCAGCTCACCAGGACTAGCGGAGTTCACAGATACGCAGTATTTT
CDR3aa: CASSPGLAEFTDTQYF

abundance: .
j_gene: TRBJ2-7
d_gene: TRBD1
v_gene: TRBV28
CDR3nt: TGTGCCAGCAGTAATAGGACAGGGGGCTCGAGTAGGTACGAGCAGTACTTC
CDR3aa: CASSNRTGGSSRYEQYF

abundance: once
j_gene: TRBJ2-7
d_gene: TRBD2
v_gene: TRBV2
CDR3nt: TGTGCCAGCAGTGTCCTAGCGGGACTTTACGAGCAGTACTTC
CDR3aa: CASSVLAGLYEQYF

abundance: .
j_gene: TRBJ2-6
d_gene: TRBD2
v_gene: TRBV28
CDR3nt: TGTGCCAGCATCGGGGGGGACTCTGGGGCCAACGTCCTGACTTTC
CDR3aa: CASIGGDSGANVLTF

abundance: .
j_gene: TRBJ2-7
d_gene: .
v_gene: TRBV4-1
CDR3nt: TGCGCCAGCAGCCAAAGACCACGGTCCTCCTACGAGCAGTACTTC
CDR3aa: CASSQRPRSSYEQYF

abundance: .
j_gene: TRBJ2-7
d_gene: TRBD2
v_gene: TRBV6-6
CDR3nt: TGTGCCAGCAGTTTGAGCGGGAGTAGGAGTTACGAGCAGTACTTC
CDR3aa: CASSLSGSRSYEQYF

abundance: .
j_gene: TRBJ2-7
d_gene: .
v_gene: TRBV11-2
CDR3nt: TGTGCCAGCAGCTTCATCCAGGGAACCTACGAGCAGTACTTC
CDR3aa: CASSFIQGTYEQYF

abundance: .
j_gene: TRBJ2-1
d_gene: .
v_gene: TRBV7-3
CDR3nt: TGTGCCAGCGCGGGACGAGAGTCCTACAATGAGCAGTTCTTC
CDR3aa: CASAGRESYNEQFF

abundance: .
j_gene: TRBJ1-2
d_gene: .
v_gene: TRBV4-1
CDR3nt: TGCGCCAGCAGCCAAGGAGGGGGGCGAAGGGGCGGCTACACCTTC
CDR3aa: CASSQGGGRRGGYTF

abundance: .
j_gene: TRBJ2-7
d_gene: .
v_gene: TRBV7-9
CDR3nt: TGTGCCAGCAGCTTAGGGGGCCGCGACGAGCAGTACTTC
CDR3aa: CASSLGGRDEQYF

abundance: .
j_gene: TRBJ2-2
d_gene: TRBD2
v_gene: TRBV14
CDR3nt: TGTGCCAGCAGCCTACCGGGACTAGTAGGCACCGGGGAGCTGTTTTTT
CDR3aa: CASSLPGLVGTGELFF

abundance: .
j_gene: TRBJ2-2
d_gene: TRBD2
v_gene: TRBV27
CDR3nt: TGTGCCAGCAGCCAAACTAGCGGGAGGGCCGCGGCGAACACCGGGGAGCTGTTTTTT
CDR3aa: CASSQTSGRAAANTGELFF

abundance: .
j_gene: TRBJ2-2
d_gene: .
v_gene: TRBV5-1
CDR3nt: TGCGCCAGCAGCTTGGAAGCGGAAAACACCGGGGAGCTGTTTTTT
CDR3aa: CASSLEAENTGELFF

abundance: .
j_gene: TRBJ1-1
d_gene: TRBD1
v_gene: TRBV11-2
CDR3nt: TGTGCCAGCAGCCTCGTCACAACAGGGGAGTCTCCTGAAGCTTTCTTT
CDR3aa: CASSLVTTGESPEAFF

abundance: .
j_gene: TRBJ1-2
d_gene: .
v_gene: TRBV27
CDR3nt: TGTGCCAGCAGTTTTTCGGGCGGATACGGCTACACCTTC
CDR3aa: CASSFSGGYGYTF

abundance: .
j_gene: TRBJ1-5
d_gene: TRBD1
v_gene: TRBV18
CDR3nt: TGTGCCAGCTCGCCCAGGGGGAGTATACAGCCCCAGCATTTT
CDR3aa: CASSPRGSIQPQHF